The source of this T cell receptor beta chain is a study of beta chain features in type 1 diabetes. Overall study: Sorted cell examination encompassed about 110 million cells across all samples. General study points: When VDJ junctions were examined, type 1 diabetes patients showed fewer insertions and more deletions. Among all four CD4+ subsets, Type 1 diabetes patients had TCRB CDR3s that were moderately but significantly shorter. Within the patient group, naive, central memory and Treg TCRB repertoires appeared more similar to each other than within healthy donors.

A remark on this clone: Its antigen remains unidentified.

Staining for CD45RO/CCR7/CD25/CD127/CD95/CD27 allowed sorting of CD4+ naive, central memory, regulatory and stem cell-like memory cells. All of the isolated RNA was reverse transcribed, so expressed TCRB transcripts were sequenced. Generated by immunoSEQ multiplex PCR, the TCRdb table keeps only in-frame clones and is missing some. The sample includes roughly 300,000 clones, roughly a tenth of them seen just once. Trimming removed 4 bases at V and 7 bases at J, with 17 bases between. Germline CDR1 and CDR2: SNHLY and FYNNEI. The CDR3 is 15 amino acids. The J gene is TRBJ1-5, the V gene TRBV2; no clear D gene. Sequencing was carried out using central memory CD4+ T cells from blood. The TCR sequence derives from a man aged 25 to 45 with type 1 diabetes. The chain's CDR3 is CASSVSTWSGQPQHF. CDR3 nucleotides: TGTGCCAGCAGTGTTTCCACGTGGTCTGGGCAGCCCCAGCATTTT.